The 3 T cell receptor beta chains given below trace back to one sample, sequenced in a study of T cell repertoires in cytomegalovirus infection. MiXCR, run by TCRdb on the reads, gives a single entry per CDR3 protein. The data show under 350,000 distinct CDR3 sequences, with roughly a fifth seen just once and approximately 19% held by the top ten. Their specific antigens are unknown. The material sequenced was cultured PBMCs, taken from culture after CMV antigen stimulation. The receptors were gathered from a human donor in good health (CMV status not recorded). Some clones in this sample may be carry-over from other donors' samples.

This clonotype was seen only a few times. V usage is TRBV20-1 and J usage is TRBJ2-1; 12 nucleotides match TRBD2. CDR3 length: 18 residues. The trim removed 3 bases at V and 7 bases at J, leaving 16 bases unmatched. Germline CDR1 is DFQATT and CDR2 is SNEGSKA (reference sequence). CDR3 nucleotides: TGCAGTGCTAGGGGGGGACTAGCGGGCAACCCCCGCGGGAATGAGCAGTTCTTC. It encodes CSARGGLAGNPRGNEQFF.

This clonotype has only a few counts. V and J are TRBV4-3 and TRBJ2-3, with 9 bases identical to TRBD2. V shed 6 bases and J 10 bases; nucleotides not matched to a gene: 8. There are 13 residues in the CDR3. Germline V gene lookup returns CDR1 LGHNA and CDR2 YSLEER. CDR3 in DNA: TGCGCCAGCAGTTTAGCGGGAGCATCTGCGCAGTATTTT. Translating it yields CASSLAGASAQYF.

The table lists this clonotype with many counts. CDR3 coding DNA: TGTGCCAGCAGCTTAAACAGGGCGAACACTGAAGCTTTCTTT. Amino acid sequence: CASSLNRANTEAFF. The chain employs TRBV7-8 and TRBJ1-1; possibly TRBD1 for D (6 bases). Germline assignment: CDR1 SGHVS and CDR2 FQNEAQ. Trimming removed 2 bases from V and 1 base from J, with 8 bases in between. This CDR3 is 14 amino acids long.